These 29 T cell receptor beta chains were sequenced from one sample in a study of blood T cell repertoires in COVID-19 (TCRdb year 2020). Libraries were built with the immunoSEQ multiplex PCR assay. TCRdb took over this immuneACCESS table, retaining in-frame rearrangements with V and J assigned. Such tables are incomplete; in checked studies, under half of the missing clones stem from an unresolved V gene, and the remainder is unexplained. The sample profile shows nearly 200,000 clones; roughly four fifths of them were found once. The ten largest account for 7.5% of the sample. Material: PBMCs or T cells enriched from blood (not recorded which). These receptor sequences come from a man aged 35 to 55 who had recovered from COVID-19.

This clone has more than one count but fewer than ten. V usage is TRBV5-4 and J usage is TRBJ1-2; D is ambiguous. The germline V gene encodes CDR1 SGHNT and CDR2 YYREEE (reference sequence). Trimming left V 1 base short and J 3 bases short, with 10 bases between. The CDR3 sequence is 14 residues long. CDR3 bases: TGTGCCAGCAGCTTGTTAGGCGACTACTATGGCTACACCTTC. It is translated as CASSLLGDYYGYTF.

This clone was seen only a few times. V gene TRBV28 combines with J gene TRBJ1-3, with a weak D call TRBD1 (6 bases). The germline V gene encodes CDR1 MDHEN and CDR2 SYDVKM. The CDR3 totals 14 residues. V lost 5 bases and J 4 bases, leaving 12 bases between the germline ends. The CDR3 DNA reads TGTGCCAGCAGTACAGGGCTAAAGGGAAACACCATATATTTT. This codes for CASSTGLKGNTIYF.

This clone was observed once. This chain links TRBV5-8 with TRBJ1-2, with 8 bases that match TRBD1. CDR1 is SGHTS and CDR2 is YDEGEE in the germline V gene. The V and J ends lost 0 bases and 7 bases, in that order; junction bases with no gene match: 8. This CDR3 is built from 15 residues. The CDR3 here is CASSLEQGVYGGYTF. The CDR3, as DNA: TGTGCCAGCAGCTTGGAACAGGGGGTTTACGGTGGCTACACCTTC.

The rearrangement joins TRBV11-2 to TRBJ1-3; D not certain. V was clipped by 5 bases and J by 2 bases, with 7 bases between them. The CDR3 is 13 amino acids. CDR1 and CDR2 (germline): SGHAT, FQNNGV. CDR3 coding DNA: TGTGCCAGCAGCCCCGAGCCTGGAAACACCATATATTTT. This gives the protein CASSPEPGNTIYF.

V is TRBV2 and J is TRBJ1-5, with D possibly being TRBD1 (6 bases). Germline CDR1 is SNHLY and CDR2 is FYNNEI. This CDR3 has 15 amino acids. V was shortened by 4 bases and J by 4 bases, with 14 bases between the two germline ends. The CDR3 DNA follows: TGTGCCAGCAGTGGCCCAGGGGCCACGAATCAGCCCCAGCATTTT. Translating it yields CASSGPGATNQPQHF.

This chain connects TRBV5-1 to TRBJ2-5; D is uncertain. This CDR3 contains 12 residues. V was clipped by 4 bases and J by 4 bases, with 8 bases between them. The germline V gene encodes CDR1 SGHRS and CDR2 YFSETQ. This CDR3 is CASSPPGETQYF. The CDR3 DNA reads TGCGCCAGCAGCCCCCCCGGAGAGACCCAGTACTTC. Complete variable domain (other parts from reference TRBV5-1 and TRBJ2-5): KAGVTQTPRYLIKTRGQQVTLSCSPISGHRSVSWYQQTPGQGLQFLFEYFSETQRNKGNFPGRFSGRQFSNSRSEMNVSTLELGDSALYLCASSPPGETQYFGPGTRLLVL.

V usage is TRBV19 and J usage is TRBJ1-1, with D possibly TRBD1 on 5 matching bases. The CDR3 has 15 amino acids. V was clipped by 5 bases and J by 7 bases, with 20 bases between them. CDR1 LNHDA and CDR2 SQIVND come from the germline V gene (reference sequence). Written as DNA, the CDR3 is TGTGCCAGTAGTCCCCGGGGAGGGGACGACCGTGAAGCTTTCTTT. Translation: CASSPRGGDDREAFF.

The rearrangement links TRBV20-1 to TRBJ2-1; 8 bases agree with TRBD1. CDR1 is DFQATT and CDR2 is SNEGSKA in the germline V gene (reference sequence). With 3 bases clipped from V and 6 bases from J, the junction kept 7 bases outside the gene matches. The CDR3 sequence is 14 residues long. DNA of the CDR3: TGCAGTGCTAGTGGACAGGGAGGATTCAATGAGCAGTTCTTC. This codes for CSASGQGGFNEQFF.

Only one count was recorded for this clone. This rearrangement joins TRBV18 to TRBJ2-4; 8 bases fit TRBD1. This CDR3 contains 14 residues. Germline-derived CDR1 and CDR2 are KGHSH and LQKENI. Trimming at V came to 4 bases and at J to 3 bases, leaving 2 bases not matched to a gene. The CDR3 loop reads CASSLTGGKNIQYF. The CDR3 DNA reads TGTGCCAGCTCACTCACAGGGGGCAAAAACATTCAGTACTTC.

The table lists this clone with a count of one. The sample holds other DNA sequences that translate to the same CDR3. The chain couples TRBV3-1 (or the pseudogene TRBV3-2) to TRBJ1-2; D gene uncertain. V lost 2 bases and J 4 bases, leaving 8 bases between the germline ends. The germline V gene encodes CDR1 LGHDT and CDR2 YNNKEL (reference sequence). There are 13 residues in the CDR3. The CDR3 coding sequence is TGTGCCAGCAGCCAAAGAGGTGGCTATGGCTACACCTTC. Its translation is CASSQRGGYGYTF.

The V and J genes are TRBV4-1 and TRBJ2-1; D may be TRBD1 (6 bases). From germline, CDR1 is MGHRA and CDR2 YSYEKL. This CDR3 comprises 15 residues. Between the trimmed V and J ends, which lost 0 bases and 8 bases, there was a span of 14 bases. CDR3 sequence reads: CASSQEEDRTYEQFF. CDR3 nucleotide sequence: TGCGCCAGCAGCCAAGAAGAAGACAGGACATATGAGCAGTTCTTC.

The V and J genes are TRBV6-2 or TRBV6-3 and TRBJ2-3; a weak D match, TRBD1 (7 bases). V was trimmed by 2 bases and J by 3 bases, leaving 15 bases between them. The CDR3 contains 16 residues. CDR1 and CDR2 from the germline V gene are MNHEY and SVGEGT. CDR3 protein: CASSYGQTGRTDTQYF. CDR3 nucleotides: TGTGCCAGCAGTTACGGACAGACAGGGAGGACAGATACGCAGTATTTT.

This CDR3 reads CASSYGGYNEQFF. The CDR3 DNA is TGTGCCAGCAGTTACGGGGGGTATAATGAGCAGTTCTTC. This rearrangement joins TRBV6-2 or TRBV6-3 to TRBJ2-1; D may be TRBD2 (6 bases). Germline V gene data show CDR1 as MNHEY and CDR2 as SVGEGT. The CDR3 is 13 residues long. V lost 2 bases and J lost 7, with 9 bases in between.

The rearrangement links TRBV6-5 to TRBJ2-2; 8 positions agree with TRBD1. From germline, CDR1 is MNHEY and CDR2 SVGAGI. This CDR3 is 16 amino acids long. V gave up 0 bases and J gave up 3 bases; unmatched junction bases: 3. DNA for the CDR3: TGTGCCAGCAGTTACTCGGACAGGGCCTACACCGGGGAGCTGTTTTTT. It codes for CASSYSDRAYTGELFF.

The genes are TRBV6-5 and TRBJ1-5; D not certain. V was cut by 0 bases and J by 5 bases, with 8 bases left in between. The CDR3 is made up of 14 amino acids. CDR1 and CDR2 (germline): MNHEY, SVGAGI. The DNA of the CDR3 is TGTGCCAGCAGTTACTCGGGGAGATATCAGCCCCAGCATTTT. As protein: CASSYSGRYQPQHF.

The chain recombines TRBV28 with TRBJ2-7, with D possibly TRBD1 on 6 matching bases. Trimming cost V 5 bases and J 3 bases, with 14 bases left between them. Germline V gene sequence: CDR1 MDHEN, CDR2 SYDVKM. This CDR3 region has 14 residues. The CDR3 here is CASSTPGQIYEQYF. CDR3 in DNA: TGTGCCAGCAGTACCCCGGGACAAATCTACGAGCAGTACTTC.

The chain is built from TRBV5-1 and TRBJ2-7; D is unresolved. With 3 bases removed from V and 4 bases from J, the gap between germline ends came to 11 bases. The CDR3 contains 13 residues. Germline V lookup: CDR1 SGHRS, CDR2 YFSETQ. The CDR3 DNA is TGCGCCAGCAGCTCAGACACAGATTACGAGCAGTACTTC. Encoded protein: CASSSDTDYEQYF.

The chain employs TRBV19 and TRBJ2-2, with a possible D match to TRBD2 (5 bases). Germline V gives CDR1 LNHDA, CDR2 SQIVND (reference sequence). There are 15 residues in the CDR3. The V and J ends lost 5 bases and 6 bases respectively, with 16 bases between them. This CDR3 reads CASSAGTRIPGELFF. The DNA for the CDR3 is TGTGCCAGTAGTGCCGGAACTAGAATCCCCGGGGAGCTGTTTTTT.

The gene calls are TRBV6-5 and TRBJ2-5; TRBD1 matches 9 bases. Germline CDR1 reads MNHEY; CDR2 reads SVGAGI. The CDR3 consists of 14 residues. V lost 5 bases to trimming and J lost 5 bases; unmatched junction nucleotides: 6. CDR3 bases: TGTGCCAGCAGTCTACAGGGGGCGCTGGAGACCCAGTACTTC. This encodes CASSLQGALETQYF.

V is TRBV7-2 and J is TRBJ2-7; 11 bases map to TRBD2. V was clipped by 0 bases and J by 4 bases; unmatched bases: 5. The CDR3 extends over 16 amino acids. Germline assignment: CDR1 SGHTA and CDR2 FQGNSA. CDR3 in DNA: TGTGCCAGCAGCTTAGCGGGACTAGCGGTAGGGTACGAGCAGTACTTC. It is translated as CASSLAGLAVGYEQYF.

The V call is TRBV3-1 (or the pseudogene TRBV3-2), the J call TRBJ2-3; D perhaps matches TRBD1 (6 bases). The V and J ends lost 0 bases and 8 bases respectively, with 15 bases between them. The CDR3 consists of 15 residues. The V gene's germline CDR1 is LGHDT and CDR2 YNNKEL (reference sequence). CDR3 sequence: CASSQDSTGRGTQYF. The CDR3 nucleotides are TGTGCCAGCAGCCAAGATTCGACAGGCAGGGGTACGCAGTATTTT.

The CDR3 protein is CASSSPGQGAYEQYF. In DNA form, the CDR3 reads TGTGCCAGCAGCTCACCGGGACAGGGGGCCTACGAGCAGTACTTC. This chain uses TRBV5-5 with TRBJ2-7; 11 bases are shared with TRBD1. V shed 3 bases and J 2 bases; nucleotides not matched to a gene: 4. CDR1 and CDR2 (germline): SGHKS, YYEKEE (reference sequence). The CDR3 has 15 residues.

The chain links TRBV27 to TRBJ2-7; unclear D gene. With 3 bases removed from V and 13 bases from J, the gap between germline ends came to 7 bases. From germline, CDR1 is MNHEY and CDR2 SMNVEV (reference sequence). There are 9 residues in the CDR3. The CDR3 bases are TGTGCCAGCAGTTTCCTGGGCTACTTC. Encoded protein: CASSFLGYF.

This chain links TRBV7-2 with TRBJ1-2, with 9 bases aligning to TRBD1. V was pared by 3 bases and J by 3 bases, with 8 bases of the junction left unmatched. The germline gives CDR1 SGHTA, CDR2 FQGNSA. The CDR3 runs to 16 residues. CDR3 region: CASSLAGTGSYYGYTF. Written as DNA, the CDR3 is TGTGCCAGCAGCTTGGCCGGGACAGGGTCGTACTATGGCTACACCTTC.

The chain joins TRBV4-2 to TRBJ1-1, with D possibly TRBD1 on 6 matching bases. The CDR3 consists of 15 residues. The germline V gene has CDR1 LGHNA and CDR2 YNFKEQ. Trimming cost V 0 bases and J 5 bases, with 13 bases left between them. The CDR3 region has the DNA TGTGCCAGCAGCCAAGAACAGGGAGAGCGGACTGAAGCTTTCTTT. Residues: CASSQEQGERTEAFF.

V is TRBV5-6 and J is TRBJ1-1; 7 bases align to TRBD1. J gave up 4 bases and V 2 bases, and 11 bases lay outside the gene matches. The CDR3 covers 16 residues. The germline V gene has CDR1 SGHDT and CDR2 YYEEEE. The CDR3 sequence: CASSFSVRQGGTEAFF. The DNA for the CDR3 is TGTGCCAGCAGCTTTAGTGTCCGGCAGGGGGGCACTGAAGCTTTCTTT.

V gene TRBV5-1 combines with J gene TRBJ2-7; D is possibly TRBD1 (6 bases). CDR3 size: 14 residues. CDR1 SGHRS and CDR2 YFSETQ come from the germline V gene. Trimming left V 3 bases short and J 2 bases short, with 12 bases between. CDR3 sequence (DNA): TGCGCCAGCAGCTCCACAGGGACGGCCTACGAGCAGTACTTC. Translating it yields CASSSTGTAYEQYF.

The CDR3 DNA reads as TGTGCCAGCAGCGTAGGGCAAGCGATCTCTGGCTACACCTTC. Translating it yields CASSVGQAISGYTF. This chain uses TRBV9 with TRBJ1-2, with D unresolved. V lost 0 bases and J 7 bases, leaving 13 bases between the germline ends. The CDR3 totals 14 residues. From germline, CDR1 is SGDLS and CDR2 YYNGEE.

The genes are TRBV5-1 and TRBJ2-5; D is possibly TRBD2 (6 bases). Germline V lookup: CDR1 SGHRS, CDR2 YFSETQ. V shed 8 bases and J shed 2 bases, with 16 bases lying between them. The length of the CDR3 is 14 residues. As DNA, the CDR3 is TGCGCCAGTTCGACCGGGACTGGACAAGAGACCCAGTACTTC. Amino acids: CASSTGTGQETQYF.